The T cell receptor beta chain described here comes from a study of shared clonotypes between healthy human individuals. General observations from the study: Clonotypes shared by all four donors outscored non-shared clonotypes in generation probability.

Each sample came from a Caucasian adult donor living in Nashville, Tennessee. On this clone itself: Its target is unknown.

Using immunoSEQ multiplex PCR, the repertoire was profiled, and TCRdb retains in-frame clones only, with some absent. The data show about 1.5 million clones, around 95% seen once. This CDR3 spans 15 amino acids. The J segment lost 8 bases and the V segment lost 5 bases, leaving 9 bases of the junction unmatched. Germline CDR1 SEHNR, CDR2 FQNEAQ (reference sequence). The source of this sequence is a man aged 25 to 40 in good health. Sequenced input: naive CD4+ T cells sorted from blood. The subset denotes: CD45RA+ positively selected. This chain links TRBV7-9 with TRBJ2-1, with 10 bases fitting TRBD2. The CDR3 region has the DNA TGTGCCAGCAGCCTTATAGCGGGAGGCCGCGATGAGCAGTTCTTC. Its protein is CASSLIAGGRDEQFF.